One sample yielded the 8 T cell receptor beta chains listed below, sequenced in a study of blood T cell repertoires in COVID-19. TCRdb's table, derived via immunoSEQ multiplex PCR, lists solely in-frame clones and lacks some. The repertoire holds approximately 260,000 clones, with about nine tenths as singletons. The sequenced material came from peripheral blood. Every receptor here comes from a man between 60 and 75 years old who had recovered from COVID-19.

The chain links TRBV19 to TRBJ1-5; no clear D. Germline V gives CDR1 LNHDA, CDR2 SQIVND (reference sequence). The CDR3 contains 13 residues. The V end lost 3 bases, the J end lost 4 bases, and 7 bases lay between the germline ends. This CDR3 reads CASSMEKNQPQHF. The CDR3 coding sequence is TGTGCCAGTAGTATGGAGAAGAATCAGCCCCAGCATTTT. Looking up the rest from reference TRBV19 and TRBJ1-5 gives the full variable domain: DGGITQSPKYLFRKEGQNVTLSCEQNLNHDAMYWYRQDPGQGLRLIYYSQIVNDFQKGDIAEGYSVSREKKESFPLTVTSAQKNPTAFYLCASSMEKNQPQHFGDGTRLSIL.

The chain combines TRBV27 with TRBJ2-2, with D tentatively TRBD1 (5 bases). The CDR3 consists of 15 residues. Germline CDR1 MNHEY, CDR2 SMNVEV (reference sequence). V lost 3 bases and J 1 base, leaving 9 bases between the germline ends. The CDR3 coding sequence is TGTGCCAGCAGTTTTACCACAGGGAACACCGGGGAGCTGTTTTTT. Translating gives CASSFTTGNTGELFF.

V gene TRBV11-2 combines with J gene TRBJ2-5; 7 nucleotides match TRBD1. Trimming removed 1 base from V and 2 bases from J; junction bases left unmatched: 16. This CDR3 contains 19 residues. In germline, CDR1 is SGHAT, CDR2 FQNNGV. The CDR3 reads CASSLGVSGWGQTQETQYF. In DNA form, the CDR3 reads TGTGCCAGCAGCTTAGGGGTATCTGGTTGGGGACAGACTCAAGAGACCCAGTACTTC.

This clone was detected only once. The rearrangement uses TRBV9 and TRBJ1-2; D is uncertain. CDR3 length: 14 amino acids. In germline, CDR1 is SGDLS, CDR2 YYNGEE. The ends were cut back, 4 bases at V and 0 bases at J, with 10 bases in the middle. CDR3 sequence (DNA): TGTGCCAGCAGCTCACACAATTCTAACTATGGCTACACCTTC. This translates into CASSSHNSNYGYTF.

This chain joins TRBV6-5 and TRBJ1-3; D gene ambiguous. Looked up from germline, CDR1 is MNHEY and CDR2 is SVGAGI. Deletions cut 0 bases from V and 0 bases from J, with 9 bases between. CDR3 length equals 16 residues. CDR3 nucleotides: TGTGCCAGCAGTTACTCGCGGGATAACTCTGGAAACACCATATATTTT. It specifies CASSYSRDNSGNTIYF.

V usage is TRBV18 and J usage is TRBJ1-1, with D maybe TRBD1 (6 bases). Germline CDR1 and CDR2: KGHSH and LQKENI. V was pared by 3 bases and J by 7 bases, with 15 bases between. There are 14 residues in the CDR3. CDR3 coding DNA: TGTGCCAGCTCACCCACCGCAGGGGCATTTGAAGCTTTCTTT. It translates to CASSPTAGAFEAFF.

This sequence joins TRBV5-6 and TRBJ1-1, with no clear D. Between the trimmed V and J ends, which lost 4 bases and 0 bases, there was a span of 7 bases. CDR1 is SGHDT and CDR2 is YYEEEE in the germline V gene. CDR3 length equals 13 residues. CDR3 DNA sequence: TGTGCCAGCAGCGCGGAGATGAACACTGAAGCTTTCTTT. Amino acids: CASSAEMNTEAFF.

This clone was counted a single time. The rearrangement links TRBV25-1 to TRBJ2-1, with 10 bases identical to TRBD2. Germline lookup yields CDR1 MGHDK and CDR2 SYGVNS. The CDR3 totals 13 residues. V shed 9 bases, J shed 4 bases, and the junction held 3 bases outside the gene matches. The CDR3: CASQLAGYNEQFF. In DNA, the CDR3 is TGTGCCAGTCAACTAGCGGGGTACAATGAGCAGTTCTTC.